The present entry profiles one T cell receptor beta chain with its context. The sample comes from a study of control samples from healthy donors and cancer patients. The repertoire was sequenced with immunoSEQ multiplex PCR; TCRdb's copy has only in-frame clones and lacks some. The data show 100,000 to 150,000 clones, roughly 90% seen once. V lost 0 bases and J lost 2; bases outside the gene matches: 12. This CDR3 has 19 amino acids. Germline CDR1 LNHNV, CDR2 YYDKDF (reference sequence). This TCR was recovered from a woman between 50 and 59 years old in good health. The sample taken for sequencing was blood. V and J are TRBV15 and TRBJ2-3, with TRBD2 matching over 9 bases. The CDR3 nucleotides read TGTGCCACCAGCAGAGAGAAATTTACTAGCGGGTTGAACACAGATACGCAGTATTTT. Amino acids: CATSREKFTSGLNTDTQYF.